This TCR beta chain was documented in a study of cytomegalovirus exposure and HLA in healthy donors. PCR amplification relied on 60 Vbeta primers (plus 13 Jbeta primers). Profiling relied on immunoSEQ multiplex PCR, and the TCRdb table lists in-frame clones only, not all of them. Among over 100,000 clones listed, 60% to 80% were seen once. V dropped 2 bases and J dropped 8; count of bases not matched to a gene: 5. CDR1 is SGHTS and CDR2 is YDEGEE in the germline V gene. The CDR3 loop spans 13 amino acids. This TCR came from a man aged 50 to 60 in good health and CMV-seropositive. The sample comprised PBMCs. The chain couples TRBV5-8 to TRBJ2-7, with 9 bases identical to TRBD1. CDR3 in amino acids: CASSLGTGSKQYF. CDR3 bases: TGTGCCAGCAGCTTAGGGACAGGGAGTAAGCAGTACTTC.